This record covers a single TCR beta chain. V lost 8 bases, J lost 3 bases, and 5 bases lay in between. Looked up from germline, CDR1 is WSHSY and CDR2 is SAAADI. This CDR3 has 10 amino acids. These data originate in a study of blood T cell repertoires in COVID-19. Which cohort a participant joined came from the clinical history participants gave. The protocol was immunoSEQ multiplex PCR, while the TCRdb copy is restricted to in-frame clones and leaves out a portion. The table has 350,000 to 550,000 clones, about 90% seen once. V is TRBV10-2 and J is TRBJ2-7; possibly TRBD2 for D (5 bases). The sequence came from a young woman with acute COVID-19. Material for sequencing was PBMCs or T cells enriched from blood (not recorded which). The CDR3 sequence is CASRGYEQYF. CDR3 DNA: TGCGCCAGCCGGGGCTACGAGCAGTACTTC.